This TCR beta chain was captured in a study of OX40 agonist ivuxolimab in advanced cancers. Overall study: Partial responses were seen in three patients, one with hepatocellular carcinoma and two with cutaneous melanoma.

In its sample, this clone is medium-sized. Germline V gives CDR1 MGHRA, CDR2 YSYEKL. After removal of 3 bases from V and 5 bases from J, the junction contained 10 bases not matched to a gene. This CDR3 has 16 amino acids. Blood specimens came from baseline, cycle 4 day 1, and cycle 7 day 1. Some clones are missing from TCRdb's copy, which holds only in-frame ones; the method was immunoSEQ multiplex PCR. Of about 37,000 clones listed, about 90% were seen once; the top ten hold under 20%. This chain connects TRBV4-1 to TRBJ2-1, with 7 bases aligning to TRBD1. The source was CD4+ or CD8+ T cells sorted from blood, collected in a trial of the OX40 agonist ivuxolimab. This TCR derives from an adult with an advanced solid tumor such as melanoma, head and neck, liver or kidney cancer. CDR3 coding DNA: TGCGCCAGCAGCCAGGGGCCGGGACAGCCAAACAATGAGCAGTTCTTC. Residues: CASSQGPGQPNNEQFF.